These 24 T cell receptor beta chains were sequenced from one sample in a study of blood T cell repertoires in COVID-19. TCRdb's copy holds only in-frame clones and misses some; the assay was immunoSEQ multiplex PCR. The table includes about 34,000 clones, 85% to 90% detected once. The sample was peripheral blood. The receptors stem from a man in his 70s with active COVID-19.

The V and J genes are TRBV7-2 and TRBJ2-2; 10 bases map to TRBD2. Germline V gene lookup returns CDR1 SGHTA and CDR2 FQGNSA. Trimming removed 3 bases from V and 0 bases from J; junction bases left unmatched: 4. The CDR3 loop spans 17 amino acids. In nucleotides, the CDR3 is TGTGCCAGCAGCTTTTTCAGCGGGAGGGCGAACACCGGGGAGCTGTTTTTT. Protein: CASSFFSGRANTGELFF.

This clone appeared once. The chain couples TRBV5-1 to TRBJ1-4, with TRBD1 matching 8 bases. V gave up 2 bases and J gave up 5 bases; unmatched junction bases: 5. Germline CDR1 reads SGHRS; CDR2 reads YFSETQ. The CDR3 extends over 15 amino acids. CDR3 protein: CASSFGQGGNEKLFF. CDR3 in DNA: TGCGCCAGCAGCTTCGGACAGGGAGGGAATGAAAAACTGTTTTTT.

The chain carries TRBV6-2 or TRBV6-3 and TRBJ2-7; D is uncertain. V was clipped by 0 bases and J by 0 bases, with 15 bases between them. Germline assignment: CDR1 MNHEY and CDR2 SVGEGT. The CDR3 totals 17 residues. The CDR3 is CASSYSIGPTYSYEQYF. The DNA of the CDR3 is TGTGCCAGCAGTTACTCGATTGGGCCCACTTACTCCTACGAGCAGTACTTC.

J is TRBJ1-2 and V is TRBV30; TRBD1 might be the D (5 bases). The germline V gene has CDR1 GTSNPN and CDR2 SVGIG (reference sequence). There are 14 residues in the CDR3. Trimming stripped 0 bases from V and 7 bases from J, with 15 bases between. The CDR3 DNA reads TGTGCCTGGAGTGTAGATCGGGGGTTTGGTGGCTACACCTTC. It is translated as CAWSVDRGFGGYTF.

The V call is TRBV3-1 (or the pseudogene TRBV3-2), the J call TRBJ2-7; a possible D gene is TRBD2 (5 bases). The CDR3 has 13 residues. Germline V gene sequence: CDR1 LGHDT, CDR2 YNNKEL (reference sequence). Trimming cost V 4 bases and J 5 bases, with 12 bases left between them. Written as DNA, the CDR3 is TGTGCCAGCAGCCCCAGCGGACTTCACGAGCAGTACTTC. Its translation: CASSPSGLHEQYF.

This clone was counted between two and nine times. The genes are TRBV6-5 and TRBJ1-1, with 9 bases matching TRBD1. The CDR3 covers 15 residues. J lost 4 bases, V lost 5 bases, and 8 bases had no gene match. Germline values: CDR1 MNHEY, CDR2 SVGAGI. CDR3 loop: CASSKQGALFTEAFF. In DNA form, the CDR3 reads TGTGCCAGCAGTAAACAGGGGGCGCTTTTCACTGAAGCTTTCTTT.

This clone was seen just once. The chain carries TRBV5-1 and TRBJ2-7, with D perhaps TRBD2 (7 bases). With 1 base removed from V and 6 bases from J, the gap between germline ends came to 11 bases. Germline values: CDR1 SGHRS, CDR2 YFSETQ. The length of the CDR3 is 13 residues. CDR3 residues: CASSLYREGEQYF. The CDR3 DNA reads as TGCGCCAGCAGCTTGTACAGGGAGGGCGAGCAGTACTTC.

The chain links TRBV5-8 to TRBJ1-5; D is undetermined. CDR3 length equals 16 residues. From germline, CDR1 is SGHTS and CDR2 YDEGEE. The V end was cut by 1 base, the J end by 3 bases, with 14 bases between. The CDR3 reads CASSLLAGNFNQPQHF. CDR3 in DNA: TGTGCCAGCAGCTTGTTAGCGGGGAACTTCAATCAGCCCCAGCATTTT.

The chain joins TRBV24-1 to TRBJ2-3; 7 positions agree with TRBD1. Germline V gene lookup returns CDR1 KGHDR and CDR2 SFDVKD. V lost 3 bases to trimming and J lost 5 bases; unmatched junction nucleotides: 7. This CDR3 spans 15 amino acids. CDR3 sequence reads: CATSDPGQPQDTQYF. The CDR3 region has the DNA TGTGCCACCAGTGATCCGGGACAGCCACAAGATACGCAGTATTTT.

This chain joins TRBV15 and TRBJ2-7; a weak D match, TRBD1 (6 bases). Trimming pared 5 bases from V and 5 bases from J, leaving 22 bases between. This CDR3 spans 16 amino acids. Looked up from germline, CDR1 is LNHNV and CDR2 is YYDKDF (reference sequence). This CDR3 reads CATSPNPQGLIDEQYF. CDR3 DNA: TGTGCCACCAGCCCGAACCCCCAGGGGCTGATCGACGAGCAGTACTTC.

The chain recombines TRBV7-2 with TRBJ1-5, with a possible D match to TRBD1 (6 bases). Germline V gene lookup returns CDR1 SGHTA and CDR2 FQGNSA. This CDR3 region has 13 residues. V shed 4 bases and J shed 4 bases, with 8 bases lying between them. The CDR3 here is CASSSTGNQPQHF. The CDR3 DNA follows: TGTGCCAGCAGCTCCACAGGGAATCAGCCCCAGCATTTT. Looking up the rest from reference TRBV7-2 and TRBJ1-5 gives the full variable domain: GAGVSQSPSNKVTEKGKDVELRCDPISGHTALYWYRQSLGQGLEFLIYFQGNSAPDKSGLPSDRFSAERTGGSVSTLTIQRTQQEDSAVYLCASSSTGNQPQHFGDGTRLSIL.

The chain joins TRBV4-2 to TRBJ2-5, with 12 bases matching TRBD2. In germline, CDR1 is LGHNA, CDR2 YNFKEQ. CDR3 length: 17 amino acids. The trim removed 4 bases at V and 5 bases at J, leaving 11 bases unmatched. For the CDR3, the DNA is TGTGCCAGCAGCCGGACTAGCGGGATGGGCACAAGGGAGACCCAGTACTTC. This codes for CASSRTSGMGTRETQYF.

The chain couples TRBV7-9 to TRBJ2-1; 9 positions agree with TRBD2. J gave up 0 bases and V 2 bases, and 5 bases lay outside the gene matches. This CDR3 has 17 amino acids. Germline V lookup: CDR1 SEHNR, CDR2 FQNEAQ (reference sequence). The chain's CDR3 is CASSLRTSATSYNEQFF. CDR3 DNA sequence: TGTGCCAGCAGCTTAAGGACTAGCGCGACCTCCTACAATGAGCAGTTCTTC.

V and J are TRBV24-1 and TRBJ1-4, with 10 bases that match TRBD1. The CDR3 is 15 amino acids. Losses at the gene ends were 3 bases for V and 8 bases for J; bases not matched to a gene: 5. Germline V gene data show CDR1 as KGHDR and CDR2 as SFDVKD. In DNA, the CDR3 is TGTGCCACCAGTGATGGGGGACAGGGGCAAGAAAAACTGTTTTTT. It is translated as CATSDGGQGQEKLFF.

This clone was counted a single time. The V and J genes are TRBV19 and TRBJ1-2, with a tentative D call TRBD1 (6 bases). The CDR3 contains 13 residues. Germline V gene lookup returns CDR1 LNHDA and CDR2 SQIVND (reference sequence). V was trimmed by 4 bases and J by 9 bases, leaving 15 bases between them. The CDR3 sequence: CASSTGQSISYTF. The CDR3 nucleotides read TGTGCCAGTAGTACCGGACAGAGTATTAGCTACACCTTC.

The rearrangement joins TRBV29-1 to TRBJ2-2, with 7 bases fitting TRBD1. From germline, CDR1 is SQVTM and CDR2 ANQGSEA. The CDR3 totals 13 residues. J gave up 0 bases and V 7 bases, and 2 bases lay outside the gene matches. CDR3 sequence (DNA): TGCAGCGCCGGACAGGCGAACACCGGGGAGCTGTTTTTT. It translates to CSAGQANTGELFF.

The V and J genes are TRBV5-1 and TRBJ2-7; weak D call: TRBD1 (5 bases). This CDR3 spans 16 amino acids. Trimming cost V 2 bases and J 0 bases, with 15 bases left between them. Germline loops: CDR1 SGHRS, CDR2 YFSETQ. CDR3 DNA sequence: TGCGCCAGCAGCTTTCAGGGATTTCCCAGCTCCTACGAGCAGTACTTC. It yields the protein CASSFQGFPSSYEQYF.

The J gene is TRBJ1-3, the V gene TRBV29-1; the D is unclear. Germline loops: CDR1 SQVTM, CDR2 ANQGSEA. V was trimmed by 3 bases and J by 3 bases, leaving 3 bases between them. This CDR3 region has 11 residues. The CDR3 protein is CSVEYGNTIYF. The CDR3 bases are TGCAGCGTTGAGTATGGAAACACCATATATTTT.

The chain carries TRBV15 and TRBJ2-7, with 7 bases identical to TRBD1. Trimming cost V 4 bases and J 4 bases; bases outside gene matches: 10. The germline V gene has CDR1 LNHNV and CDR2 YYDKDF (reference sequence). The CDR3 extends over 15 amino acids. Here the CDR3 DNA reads TGTGCCACCAGCACCCGACAGGGCCAGCCGTACGAGCAGTACTTC. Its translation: CATSTRQGQPYEQYF.

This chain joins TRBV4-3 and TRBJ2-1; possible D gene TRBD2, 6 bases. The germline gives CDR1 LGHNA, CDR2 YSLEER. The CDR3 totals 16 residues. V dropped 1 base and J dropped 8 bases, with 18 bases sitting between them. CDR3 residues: CASSQASANRGDEQFF. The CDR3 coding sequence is TGCGCCAGCAGCCAAGCTAGCGCCAACAGAGGGGATGAGCAGTTCTTC.

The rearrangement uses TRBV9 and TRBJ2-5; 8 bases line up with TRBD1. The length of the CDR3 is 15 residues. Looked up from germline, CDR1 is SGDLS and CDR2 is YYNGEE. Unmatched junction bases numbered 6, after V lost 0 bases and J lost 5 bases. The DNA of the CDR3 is TGTGCCAGCAGCGTAGACGGTCAGGGGGCCGAGACCCAGTACTTC. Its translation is CASSVDGQGAETQYF. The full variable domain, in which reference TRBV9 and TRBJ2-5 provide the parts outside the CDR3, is DSGVTQTPKHLITATGQRVTLRCSPRSGDLSVYWYQQSLDQGLQFLIQYYNGEERAKGNILERFSAQQFPDLHSELNLSSLELGDSALYFCASSVDGQGAETQYFGPGTRLLVL.

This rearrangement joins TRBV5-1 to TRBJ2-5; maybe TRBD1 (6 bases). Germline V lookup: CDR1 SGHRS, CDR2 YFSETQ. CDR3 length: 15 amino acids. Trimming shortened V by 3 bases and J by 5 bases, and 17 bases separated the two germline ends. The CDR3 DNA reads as TGCGCCAGCAGCTCTAACACGTTGCAGGGGGAGACCCAGTACTTC. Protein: CASSSNTLQGETQYF.

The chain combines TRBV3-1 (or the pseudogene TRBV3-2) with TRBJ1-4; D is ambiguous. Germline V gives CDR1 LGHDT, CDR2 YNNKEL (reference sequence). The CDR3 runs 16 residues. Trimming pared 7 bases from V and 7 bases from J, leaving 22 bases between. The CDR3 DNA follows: TGTGCCAGCACCGGAAGATTCGGGAATCGGGGTGAAAAACTGTTTTTT. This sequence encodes CASTGRFGNRGEKLFF.

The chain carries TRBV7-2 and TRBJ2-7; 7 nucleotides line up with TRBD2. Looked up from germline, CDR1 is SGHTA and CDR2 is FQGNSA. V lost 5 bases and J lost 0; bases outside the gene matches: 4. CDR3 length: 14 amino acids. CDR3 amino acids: CASSAQRGSYEQYF. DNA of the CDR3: TGTGCCAGCAGCGCCCAGCGGGGCTCCTACGAGCAGTACTTC.